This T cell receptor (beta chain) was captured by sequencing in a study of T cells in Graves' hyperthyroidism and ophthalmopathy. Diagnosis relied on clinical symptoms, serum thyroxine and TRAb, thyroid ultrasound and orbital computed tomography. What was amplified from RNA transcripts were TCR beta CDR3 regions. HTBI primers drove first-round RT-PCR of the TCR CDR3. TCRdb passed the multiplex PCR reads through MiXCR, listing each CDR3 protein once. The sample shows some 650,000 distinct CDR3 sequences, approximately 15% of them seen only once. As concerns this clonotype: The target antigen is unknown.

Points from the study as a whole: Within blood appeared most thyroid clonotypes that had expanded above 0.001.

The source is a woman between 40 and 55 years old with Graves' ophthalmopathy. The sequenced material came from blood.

The CDR3 nucleotides are TGTGCCTGGATTGGGGATTCGACTGGAAACACCATATATTTT. The encoded protein is CAWIGDSTGNTIYF. This rearrangement joins TRBV30 to TRBJ1-3; no definite D call. V lost 4 bases, J lost 2 bases, and 12 bases lay in between. The germline gives CDR1 GTSNPN, CDR2 SVGIG (reference sequence). The CDR3 runs to 14 residues.